This T cell receptor (beta chain) was identified during a study of CD8 T cells in ankylosing spondylitis. This clonotype was picked up many times. The antigen remains undetermined. TCRdb itself ran the 5' RACE reads through MiXCR, one entry per CDR3 protein. This table holds 200,000 to 300,000 distinct CDR3 sequences, 10% found once. The germline V and J ends were trimmed by 8 bases and 4 bases, with 16 bases remaining between them. The CDR3 length is 14 residues. Broader study findings: A TCR beta motif of about eight highly homologous variants seemed to mark ankylosing spondylitis blood.

Sequenced input: blood, either unsorted or a sorted T cell fraction (not recorded which). V gene TRBV12-3 or TRBV12-4 combines with J gene TRBJ2-3, with a possible D match to TRBD2 (7 bases). This receptor was taken from a male donor with ankylosing spondylitis or in good health (not recorded which). CDR3 protein: CASSPGAGADTQYF. The CDR3 nucleotides read TGTGCCAGCTCCCCGGGGGCGGGGGCAGATACGCAGTATTTT.